Described below is a single T cell receptor beta chain sequence and its context. The data were produced by immunoSEQ multiplex PCR, yet TCRdb's version contains in-frame clones alone and is incomplete. This sample has around 70,000 clones, with about 94% found just once. These data are taken from a study of control samples from healthy donors and cancer patients. The germline V gene has CDR1 GTSNPN and CDR2 SVGIG (reference sequence). The CDR3 contains 12 residues. V was pared by 4 bases and J by 5 bases, with 9 bases between. The sequenced sample was blood. This TCR came from a woman in her 30s in good health. V and J are TRBV30 and TRBJ2-1; D is unresolved. Written as DNA, the CDR3 is TGTGCCTGGACTGTTGTCAACAATGAGCAGTTCTTC. Translating gives CAWTVVNNEQFF.